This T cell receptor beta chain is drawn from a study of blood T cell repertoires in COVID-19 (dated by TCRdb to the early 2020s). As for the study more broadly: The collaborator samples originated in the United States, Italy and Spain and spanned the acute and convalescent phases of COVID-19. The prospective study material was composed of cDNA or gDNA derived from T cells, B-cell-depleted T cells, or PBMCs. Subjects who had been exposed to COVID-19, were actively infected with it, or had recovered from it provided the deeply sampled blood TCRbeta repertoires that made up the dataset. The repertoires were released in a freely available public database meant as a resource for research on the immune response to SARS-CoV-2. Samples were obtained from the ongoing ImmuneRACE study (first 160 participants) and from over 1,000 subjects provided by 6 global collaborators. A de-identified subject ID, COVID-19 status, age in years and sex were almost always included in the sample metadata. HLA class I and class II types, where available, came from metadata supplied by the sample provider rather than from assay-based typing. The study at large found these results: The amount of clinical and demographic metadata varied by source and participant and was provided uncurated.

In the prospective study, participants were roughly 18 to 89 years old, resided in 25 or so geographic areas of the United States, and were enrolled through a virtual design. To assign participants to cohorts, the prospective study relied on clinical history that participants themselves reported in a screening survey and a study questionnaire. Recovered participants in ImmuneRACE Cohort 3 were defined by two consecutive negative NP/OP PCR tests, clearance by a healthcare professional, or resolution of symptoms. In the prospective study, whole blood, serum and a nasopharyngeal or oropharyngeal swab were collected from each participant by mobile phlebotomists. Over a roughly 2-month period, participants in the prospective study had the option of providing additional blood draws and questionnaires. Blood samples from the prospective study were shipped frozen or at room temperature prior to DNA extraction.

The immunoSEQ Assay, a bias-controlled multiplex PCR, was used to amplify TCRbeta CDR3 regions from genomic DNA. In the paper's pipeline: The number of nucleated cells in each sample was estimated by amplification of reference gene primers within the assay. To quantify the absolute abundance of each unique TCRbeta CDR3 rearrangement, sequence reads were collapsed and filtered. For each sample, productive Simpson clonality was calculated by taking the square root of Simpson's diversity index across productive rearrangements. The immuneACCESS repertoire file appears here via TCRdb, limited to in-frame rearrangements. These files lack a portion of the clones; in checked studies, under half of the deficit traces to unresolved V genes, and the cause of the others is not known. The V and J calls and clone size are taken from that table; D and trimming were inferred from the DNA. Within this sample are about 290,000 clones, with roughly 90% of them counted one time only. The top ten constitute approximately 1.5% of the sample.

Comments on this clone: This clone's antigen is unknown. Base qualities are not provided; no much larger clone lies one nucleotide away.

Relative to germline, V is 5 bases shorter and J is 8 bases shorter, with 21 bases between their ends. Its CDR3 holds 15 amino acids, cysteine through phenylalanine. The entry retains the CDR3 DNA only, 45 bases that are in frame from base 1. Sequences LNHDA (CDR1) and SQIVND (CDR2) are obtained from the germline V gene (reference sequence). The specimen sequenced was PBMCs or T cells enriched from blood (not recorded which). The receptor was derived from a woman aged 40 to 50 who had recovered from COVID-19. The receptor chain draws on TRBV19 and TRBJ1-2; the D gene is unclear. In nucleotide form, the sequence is TGTGCCAGTAGTGAGGTCAGGAGGAACTTGGGCGGCTACACCTTC. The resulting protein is CASSEVRRNLGGYTF.